The T cell receptor (beta chain) described here comes from a study of OX40 agonist ivuxolimab in advanced cancers. This clone has just one count. The table came from immunoSEQ multiplex PCR; TCRdb's copy has only in-frame clones and leaves some out. The sample yields some 48,000 clones, around 87% seen once. Germline loops: CDR1 ENHRY, CDR2 SYGVKD. V lost 8 bases and J lost 4; bases outside the gene matches: 4. CDR3 length: 12 amino acids. The receptor's source is an adult with an advanced solid tumor such as melanoma, head and neck, liver or kidney cancer. Sequencing used CD4+ or CD8+ T cells sorted from blood, obtained in a trial of the OX40 agonist ivuxolimab. The J gene is TRBJ1-2, the V gene TRBV10-3; 7 positions agree with TRBD1. CDR3 coding DNA: TGTGCCATCTTTGACAGGGTCTATGGCTACACCTTC. Translation: CAIFDRVYGYTF.